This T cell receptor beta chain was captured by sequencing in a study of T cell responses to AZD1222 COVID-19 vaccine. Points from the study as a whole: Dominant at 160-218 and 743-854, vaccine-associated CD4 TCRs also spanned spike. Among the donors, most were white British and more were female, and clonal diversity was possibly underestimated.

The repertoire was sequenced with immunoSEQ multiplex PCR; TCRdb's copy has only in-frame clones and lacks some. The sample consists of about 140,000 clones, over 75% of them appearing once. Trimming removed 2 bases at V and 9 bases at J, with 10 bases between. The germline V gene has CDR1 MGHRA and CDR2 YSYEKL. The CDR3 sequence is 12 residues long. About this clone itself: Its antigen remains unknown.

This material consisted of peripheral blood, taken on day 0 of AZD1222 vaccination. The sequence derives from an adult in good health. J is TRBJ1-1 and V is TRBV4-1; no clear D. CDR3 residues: CASSQIDGKAFF. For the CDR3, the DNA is TGCGCCAGCAGCCAAATAGACGGGAAAGCTTTCTTT.